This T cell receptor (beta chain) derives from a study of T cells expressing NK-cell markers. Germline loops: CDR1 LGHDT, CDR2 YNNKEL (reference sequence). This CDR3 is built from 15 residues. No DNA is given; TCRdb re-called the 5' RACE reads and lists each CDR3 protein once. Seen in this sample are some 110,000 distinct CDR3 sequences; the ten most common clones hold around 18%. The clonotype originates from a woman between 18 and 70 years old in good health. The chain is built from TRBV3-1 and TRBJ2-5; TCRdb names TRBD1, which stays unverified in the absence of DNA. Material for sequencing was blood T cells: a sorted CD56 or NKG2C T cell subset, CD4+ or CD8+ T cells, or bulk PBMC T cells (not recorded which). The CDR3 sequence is CASSHVTRGPETQYF.